Shown below are 27 T cell receptor beta chains from a single sample sequenced in a study of T cell responses to AZD1222 COVID-19 vaccine. Data came from immunoSEQ multiplex PCR; TCRdb stores just in-frame clones and leaves some out. The table has about 92,000 clones, approximately 91% seen once. The sequencing used peripheral blood, collected on day 0 of AZD1222 vaccination. The receptors shown here come from an adult in good health.

This clone has just a few counts. The rearrangement uses TRBV3-1 (or the pseudogene TRBV3-2) and TRBJ1-2; D is unresolved. Trimming took 0 bases from V and 0 from J, leaving 14 bases between them. This CDR3 contains 17 residues. Germline V gene data show CDR1 as LGHDT and CDR2 as YNNKEL (reference sequence). CDR3 coding DNA: TGTGCCAGCAGCCAAGATCACGGAGTGGGAGCTAACTATGGCTACACCTTC. This gives the protein CASSQDHGVGANYGYTF.

The chain employs TRBV28 and TRBJ1-1, with 7 positions matching TRBD1. CDR1 and CDR2 from the germline V gene are MDHEN and SYDVKM. The V gene end was trimmed by 5 bases and the J gene end by 4 bases; junction bases not matched to a gene: 10. This CDR3 contains 15 residues. This CDR3 is CASSPGQGVGTEAFF. For the CDR3, the DNA is TGTGCCAGCAGTCCCGGCCAGGGGGTTGGCACTGAAGCTTTCTTT.

This chain links TRBV15 with TRBJ1-5; tentatively, D is TRBD1 (5 bases). Germline assignment: CDR1 LNHNV and CDR2 YYDKDF (reference sequence). The CDR3 is made up of 13 amino acids. The ends were cut back, 0 bases at V and 7 bases at J, with 7 bases in the middle. DNA for the CDR3: TGTGCCACCAGCAGAGACTGGGGGCAGCCCCAGCATTTT. It codes for CATSRDWGQPQHF. The variable domain in full, completed from reference TRBV15 and TRBJ1-5, reads DAMVIQNPRYQVTQFGKPVTLSCSQTLNHNVMYWYQQKSSQAPKLLFHYYDKDFNNEADTPDNFQSRRPNTSFCFLDIRSPGLGDTAMYLCATSRDWGQPQHFGDGTRLSIL.

V usage is TRBV7-2 and J usage is TRBJ1-5; D ambiguous. This CDR3 is 14 amino acids long. Germline CDR1 is SGHTA and CDR2 is FQGNSA. V was cut by 3 bases and J by 3 bases, with 9 bases left in between. CDR3 DNA sequence: TGTGCCAGCAGCTTCGGGGTCCCCAATCAGCCCCAGCATTTT. Translation: CASSFGVPNQPQHF.

The V gene is TRBV19, the J gene TRBJ2-5, with a weak D call TRBD1 (5 bases). Germline CDR1 and CDR2: LNHDA and SQIVND (reference sequence). CDR3 size: 15 residues. The V and J ends lost 7 bases and 2 bases respectively, with 17 bases between them. DNA of the CDR3: TGTGCCAGTAAGCAGAGTGGGTACAGGCAAGAGACCCAGTACTTC. Its protein is CASKQSGYRQETQYF.

The gene calls are TRBV2 and TRBJ2-1; unclear D gene. Germline assignment: CDR1 SNHLY and CDR2 FYNNEI. V was trimmed by 4 bases and J by 6 bases, leaving 10 bases between them. The CDR3 covers 13 residues. The CDR3 DNA is TGTGCCAGCAGTGTCTTAGGACGCAATGAGCAGTTCTTC. Its translation is CASSVLGRNEQFF.

The V call is TRBV24-1, the J call TRBJ1-2; unclear D gene. CDR3 length: 15 amino acids. Trimming cost V 5 bases and J 0 bases, with 12 bases left between them. Germline V gene lookup returns CDR1 KGHDR and CDR2 SFDVKD. The CDR3 nucleotides read TGTGCCACCAGTGGTAGAGGCGGAGCTAACTATGGCTACACCTTC. Translating gives CATSGRGGANYGYTF.

The J gene is TRBJ1-2, the V gene TRBV28, with 10 bases that match TRBD1. Germline V gene sequence: CDR1 MDHEN, CDR2 SYDVKM. The CDR3 is 14 amino acids. J gave up 2 bases and V 9 bases, and 6 bases lay outside the gene matches. DNA of the CDR3: TGTGCCAGTATTCCGGGACAGGGGAACTATGGCTACACCTTC. This gives the protein CASIPGQGNYGYTF.

This sequence joins TRBV19 and TRBJ2-3, with 7 bases fitting TRBD2. CDR1 and CDR2 (germline): LNHDA, SQIVND (reference sequence). The V gene end was trimmed by 3 bases and the J gene end by 2 bases; junction bases not matched to a gene: 5. The CDR3 consists of 15 residues. The CDR3 sequence is CASSMGGDDTDTQYF. Written as DNA, the CDR3 is TGTGCCAGTAGTATGGGGGGGGACGACACAGATACGCAGTATTTT.

V and J are TRBV4-2 and TRBJ1-1; no firm D call. V was shortened by 0 bases and J by 1 base, with 9 bases between the two germline ends. In germline, CDR1 is LGHNA, CDR2 YNFKEQ. This CDR3 spans 15 amino acids. CDR3 sequence: CASSQENQRNTEAFF. CDR3 bases: TGTGCCAGCAGCCAAGAAAATCAGAGGAACACTGAAGCTTTCTTT.

The chain employs TRBV7-9 and TRBJ1-2, with D maybe TRBD1 (5 bases). CDR3 size: 14 residues. Germline V lookup: CDR1 SEHNR, CDR2 FQNEAQ (reference sequence). Trimming shortened V by 5 bases and J by 8 bases, and 18 bases separated the two germline ends. CDR3 region: CASSPNGHLMGYTF. CDR3 DNA sequence: TGTGCCAGCAGCCCAAACGGACATTTAATGGGCTACACCTTC.

This chain uses TRBV7-2 with TRBJ2-3; D is undetermined. The CDR3 extends over 14 amino acids. Germline values: CDR1 SGHTA, CDR2 FQGNSA. Trimming took off 2 bases at V and 6 bases at J, with 12 bases between the two ends. In DNA form, the CDR3 reads TGTGCCAGCAGCTTACAGCACAGCATCGATACGCAGTATTTT. It yields the protein CASSLQHSIDTQYF.

V gene TRBV5-1 combines with J gene TRBJ2-1, with 8 nucleotides matching TRBD2. Germline-derived CDR1 and CDR2 are SGHRS and YFSETQ. The CDR3 is 15 amino acids. V shed 0 bases, J shed 2 bases, and the junction held 1 base outside the gene matches. CDR3 region: CASSLDGGAYNEQFF. The CDR3 coding sequence is TGCGCCAGCAGCTTGGACGGGGGGGCCTACAATGAGCAGTTCTTC. The whole variable domain, remainder taken from reference TRBV5-1 and TRBJ2-1, is KAGVTQTPRYLIKTRGQQVTLSCSPISGHRSVSWYQQTPGQGLQFLFEYFSETQRNKGNFPGRFSGRQFSNSRSEMNVSTLELGDSALYLCASSLDGGAYNEQFFGPGTRLTVL.

J is TRBJ2-7 and V is TRBV21-1; TRBD2, the D gene given by the table, was not confirmed from the DNA. TRBV21-1 is recorded as a pseudogene. CDR3 length: 16 amino acids. This CDR3 is CASSKDPLAGVGEQYF. The CDR3 DNA sequence: TGTGCCAGCAGCAAAGACCCCTTAGCGGGGGTGGGCGAGCAGTACTTC.

The rearrangement joins TRBV18 to TRBJ1-3; D is possibly TRBD1 (6 bases). In germline, CDR1 is KGHSH, CDR2 LQKENI. V gave up 3 bases and J gave up 0 bases, with 21 bases separating them. There are 19 residues in the CDR3. CDR3: CASSPPTLTQDSSGNTIYF. In DNA form, the CDR3 reads TGTGCCAGCTCACCTCCAACTCTTACCCAGGACAGCTCTGGAAACACCATATATTTT.

The rearrangement joins TRBV5-1 to TRBJ1-4, with D perhaps matching TRBD1 (6 bases). Trimming shortened V by 4 bases and J by 8 bases, and 15 bases separated the two germline ends. Germline assignment: CDR1 SGHRS and CDR2 YFSETQ. This CDR3 contains 14 residues. CDR3 nucleotide sequence: TGCGCCAGCAGCCCCGGACAGCCGTACGAAAAACTGTTTTTT. It is translated as CASSPGQPYEKLFF.

In its sample, this clone was seen once. The chain links TRBV19 to TRBJ1-3, with D perhaps matching TRBD1 (5 bases). The CDR3 has 13 residues. The V and J ends lost 10 bases and 0 bases respectively, with 10 bases between them. Germline CDR1 and CDR2: LNHDA and SQIVND (reference sequence). The CDR3 sequence: CATRTISGNTIYF. Here the CDR3 DNA reads TGTGCCACAAGGACAATCTCTGGAAACACCATATATTTT.

The chain has TRBV6-5 and TRBJ1-1, with 12 bases fitting TRBD1. CDR1 and CDR2 from the germline V gene are MNHEY and SVGAGI. The CDR3 covers 16 residues. Trimming took 4 bases from V and 2 from J; bases not matched to a gene: 5. Here the CDR3 DNA reads TGTGCCAGCAGTTCGGGACAGGGGGCCAGTAACACTGAAGCTTTCTTT. Translation: CASSSGQGASNTEAFF.

The gene calls are TRBV10-2 and TRBJ2-1; 9 nucleotides align to TRBD1. The CDR3 contains 16 residues. With 2 bases clipped from V and 7 bases from J, the junction kept 9 bases outside the gene matches. Per germline, CDR1 WSHSY and CDR2 SAAADI. CDR3 sequence: CASSEGNRGRENEQFF. For the CDR3, the DNA is TGCGCCAGCAGTGAGGGGAACAGGGGGCGCGAAAATGAGCAGTTCTTC.

The chain recombines TRBV28 with TRBJ1-2; 9 bases map to TRBD1. V dropped 5 bases and J dropped 4; count of bases not matched to a gene: 11. CDR3 size: 16 residues. Germline V lookup: CDR1 MDHEN, CDR2 SYDVKM. The CDR3 bases are TGTGCCAGCAGTACAACGGGGATGACAGGGGGCTATGGCTACACCTTC. Protein product: CASSTTGMTGGYGYTF.

The genes are TRBV7-6 and TRBJ1-4; 8 bases agree with TRBD1. The V gene's germline CDR1 is SGHVS and CDR2 FNYEAQ. The length of the CDR3 is 14 residues. Trimming at V came to 6 bases and at J to 10 bases, leaving 10 bases not matched to a gene. CDR3: CASSVQGARGKLFF. The CDR3 DNA reads as TGTGCCAGCAGTGTGCAGGGGGCCAGGGGAAAACTGTTTTTT.

DNA of the CDR3: TGTGCCAGCAGGGACAGGGGCTACAATGAGCAGTTCTTC. Encoded protein: CASRDRGYNEQFF. The rearrangement uses TRBV6-5 and TRBJ2-1; TRBD1 matches 9 bases. The CDR3 has 13 residues. Germline V CDR1 and CDR2: MNHEY, SVGAGI. V lost 6 bases, J lost 3 bases, and 0 bases stayed unmatched.

The chain employs TRBV9 and TRBJ2-1; 11 bases agree with TRBD2. The trim removed 3 bases at V and 3 bases at J, leaving 8 bases unmatched. The CDR3 is 17 amino acids. CDR1 and CDR2 from the germline V gene are SGDLS and YYNGEE. CDR3 bases: TGTGCCAGCAGCGGACGTAGCGGGGGGGCCTTCTACAATGAGCAGTTCTTC. It codes for CASSGRSGGAFYNEQFF.

The chain is built from TRBV18 and TRBJ1-5; no clear D gene. This CDR3 region has 16 residues. Germline values: CDR1 KGHSH, CDR2 LQKENI. The ends were cut back, 3 bases at V and 1 base at J, with 13 bases in the middle. The DNA for the CDR3 is TGTGCCAGCTCACCGACGGACGGCGGGAGCAATCAGCCCCAGCATTTT. Amino acids: CASSPTDGGSNQPQHF.

The chain employs TRBV6-5 and TRBJ1-2; D not certain. Germline V gene sequence: CDR1 MNHEY, CDR2 SVGAGI. Deletions cut 2 bases from V and 0 bases from J, with 4 bases between. The CDR3 consists of 13 residues. The CDR3 spells CASSYLANYGYTF. The CDR3 DNA reads as TGTGCCAGCAGTTACCTAGCTAACTATGGCTACACCTTC.

The V gene is TRBV5-1, the J gene TRBJ2-3, with D possibly called TRBD1 or TRBD2 (5 bases each). Germline CDR1 reads SGHRS; CDR2 reads YFSETQ. This CDR3 comprises 16 residues. Trimming shortened V by 0 bases and J by 0 bases, and 11 bases separated the two germline ends. In DNA, the CDR3 is TGCGCCAGCAGCTTGGGAGGGGCTACTAGCACAGATACGCAGTATTTT. Protein: CASSLGGATSTDTQYF.

Only one count was recorded for this clone. The chain links TRBV24-1 to TRBJ2-1, with D perhaps matching TRBD1 or TRBD2 (5 bases each). V was cut by 4 bases and J by 2 bases, with 8 bases left in between. Germline V gene lookup returns CDR1 KGHDR and CDR2 SFDVKD. The CDR3 is 14 residues long. The CDR3 region has the DNA TGTGCCACCAGTGAGGGGGACCCCTACAATGAGCAGTTCTTC. Amino acids: CATSEGDPYNEQFF.